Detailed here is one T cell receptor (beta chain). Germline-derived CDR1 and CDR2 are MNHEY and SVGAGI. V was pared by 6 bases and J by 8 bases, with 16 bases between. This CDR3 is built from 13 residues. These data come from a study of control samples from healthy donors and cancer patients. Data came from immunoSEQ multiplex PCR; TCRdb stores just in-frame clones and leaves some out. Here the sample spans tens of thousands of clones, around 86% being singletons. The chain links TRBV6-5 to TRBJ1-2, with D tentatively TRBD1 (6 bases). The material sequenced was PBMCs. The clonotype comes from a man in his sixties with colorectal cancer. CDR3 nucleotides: TGTGCCAGCAGGGCACAGGGTTTCGACGGCTACACCTTC. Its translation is CASRAQGFDGYTF.